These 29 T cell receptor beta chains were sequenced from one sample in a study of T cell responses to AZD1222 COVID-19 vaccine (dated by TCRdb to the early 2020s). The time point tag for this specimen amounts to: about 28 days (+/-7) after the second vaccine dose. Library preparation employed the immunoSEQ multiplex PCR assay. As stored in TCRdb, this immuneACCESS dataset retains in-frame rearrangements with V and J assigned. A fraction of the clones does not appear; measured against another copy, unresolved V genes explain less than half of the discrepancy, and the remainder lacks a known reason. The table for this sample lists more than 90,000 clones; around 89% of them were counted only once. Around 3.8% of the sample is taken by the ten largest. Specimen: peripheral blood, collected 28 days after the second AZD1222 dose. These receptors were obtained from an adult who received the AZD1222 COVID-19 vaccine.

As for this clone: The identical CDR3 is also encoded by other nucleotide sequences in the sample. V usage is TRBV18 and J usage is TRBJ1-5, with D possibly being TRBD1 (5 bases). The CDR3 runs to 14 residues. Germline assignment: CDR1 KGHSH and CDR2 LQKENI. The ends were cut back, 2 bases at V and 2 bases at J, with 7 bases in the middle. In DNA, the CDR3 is TGTGCCAGCTCACCAACAGGCGGCAATCAGCCCCAGCATTTT. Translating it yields CASSPTGGNQPQHF.

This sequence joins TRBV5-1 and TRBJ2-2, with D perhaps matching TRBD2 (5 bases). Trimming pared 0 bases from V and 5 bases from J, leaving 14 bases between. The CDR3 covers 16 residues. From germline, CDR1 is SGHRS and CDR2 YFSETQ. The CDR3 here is CASSLVGLTGTGELFF. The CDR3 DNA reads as TGCGCCAGCAGCTTGGTGGGCCTCACGGGAACCGGGGAGCTGTTTTTT.

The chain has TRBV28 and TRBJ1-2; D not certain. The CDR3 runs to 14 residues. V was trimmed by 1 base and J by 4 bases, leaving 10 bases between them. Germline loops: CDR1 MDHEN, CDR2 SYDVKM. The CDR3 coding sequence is TGTGCCAGCAGTTTATCTGGGTTAGGCTATGGCTACACCTTC. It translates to CASSLSGLGYGYTF.

CDR3 nucleotides: TGTGCCAGCAGTATGGACCTAAACTATGGCTACACCTTC. It specifies CASSMDLNYGYTF. This chain connects TRBV2 to TRBJ1-2; D gene ambiguous. V shed 5 bases and J shed 2 bases, with 9 bases lying between them. The CDR3 contains 13 residues. Germline assignment: CDR1 SNHLY and CDR2 FYNNEI.

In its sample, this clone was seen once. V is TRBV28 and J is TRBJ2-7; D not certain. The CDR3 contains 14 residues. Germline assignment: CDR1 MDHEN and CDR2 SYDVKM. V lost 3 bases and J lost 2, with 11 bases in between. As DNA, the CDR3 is TGTGCCAGCAGTTTGGCCGGCGGACCCTACGAGCAGTACTTC. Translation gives CASSLAGGPYEQYF.

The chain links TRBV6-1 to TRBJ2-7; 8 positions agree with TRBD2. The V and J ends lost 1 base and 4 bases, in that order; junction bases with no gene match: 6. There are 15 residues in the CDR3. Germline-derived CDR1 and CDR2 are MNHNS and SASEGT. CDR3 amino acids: CASSEGLAGLYEQYF. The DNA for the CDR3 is TGTGCCAGCAGTGAAGGTCTAGCGGGTTTATACGAGCAGTACTTC.

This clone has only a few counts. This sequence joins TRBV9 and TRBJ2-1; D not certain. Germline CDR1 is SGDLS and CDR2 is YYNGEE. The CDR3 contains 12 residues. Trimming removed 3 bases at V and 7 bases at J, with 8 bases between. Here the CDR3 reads CASSEPSNEQFF. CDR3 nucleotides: TGTGCCAGCAGCGAACCCTCAAATGAGCAGTTCTTC.

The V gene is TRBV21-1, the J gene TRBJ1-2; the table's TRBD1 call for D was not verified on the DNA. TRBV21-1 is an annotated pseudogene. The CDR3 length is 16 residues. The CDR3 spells CASSPRGPSPYYGYTF. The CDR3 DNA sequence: TGTGCCAGCAGCCCCAGGGGGCCCTCCCCCTACTATGGCTACACCTTC.

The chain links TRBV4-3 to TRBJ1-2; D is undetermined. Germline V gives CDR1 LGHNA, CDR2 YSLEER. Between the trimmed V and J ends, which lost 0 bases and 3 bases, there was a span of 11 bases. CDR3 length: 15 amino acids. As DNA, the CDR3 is TGCGCCAGCAGCCAAGACAATGGTGAATACTATGGCTACACCTTC. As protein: CASSQDNGEYYGYTF.

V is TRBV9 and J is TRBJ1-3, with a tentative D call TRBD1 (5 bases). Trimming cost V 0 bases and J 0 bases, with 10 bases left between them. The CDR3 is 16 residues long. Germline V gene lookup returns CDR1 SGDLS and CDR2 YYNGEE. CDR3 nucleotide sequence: TGTGCCAGCAGCGTAGTAGGGGCCGGCTCTGGAAACACCATATATTTT. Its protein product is CASSVVGAGSGNTIYF.

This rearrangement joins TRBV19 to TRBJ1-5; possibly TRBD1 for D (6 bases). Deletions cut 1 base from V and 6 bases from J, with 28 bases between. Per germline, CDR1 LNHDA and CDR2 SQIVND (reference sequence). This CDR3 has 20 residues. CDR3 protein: CASSIGNRQGIPESGQPQHF. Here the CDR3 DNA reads TGTGCCAGTAGTATAGGGAACCGCCAGGGGATTCCGGAATCGGGTCAGCCCCAGCATTTT. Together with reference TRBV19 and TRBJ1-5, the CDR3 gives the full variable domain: DGGITQSPKYLFRKEGQNVTLSCEQNLNHDAMYWYRQDPGQGLRLIYYSQIVNDFQKGDIAEGYSVSREKKESFPLTVTSAQKNPTAFYLCASSIGNRQGIPESGQPQHFGDGTRLSIL.

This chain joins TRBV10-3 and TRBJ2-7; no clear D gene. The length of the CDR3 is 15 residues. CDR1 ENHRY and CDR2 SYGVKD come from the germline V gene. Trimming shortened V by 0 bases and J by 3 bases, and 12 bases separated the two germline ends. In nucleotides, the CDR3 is TGTGCCATCAGTGAGTCGCAGGCCAGTCTCTACGAGCAGTACTTC. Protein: CAISESQASLYEQYF.

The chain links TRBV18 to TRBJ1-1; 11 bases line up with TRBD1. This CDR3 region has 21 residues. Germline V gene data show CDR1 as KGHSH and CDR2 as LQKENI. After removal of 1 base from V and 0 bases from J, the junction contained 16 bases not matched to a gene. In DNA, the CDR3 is TGTGCCAGCTCACCACTTAACCCATACCGGGACAGGGGGACCGTGAACACTGAAGCTTTCTTT. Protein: CASSPLNPYRDRGTVNTEAFF.

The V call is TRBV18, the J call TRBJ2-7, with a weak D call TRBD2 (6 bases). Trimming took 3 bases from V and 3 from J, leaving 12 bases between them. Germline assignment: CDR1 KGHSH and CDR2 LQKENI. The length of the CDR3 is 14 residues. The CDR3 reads CASSPPGDLYEQYF. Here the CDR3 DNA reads TGTGCCAGCTCACCTCCGGGAGATCTCTACGAGCAGTACTTC.

CDR3 in DNA: TGTGCCAGCAGTTCTGGGACTATCCTGGGGACAGATACGCAGTATTTT. Translation gives CASSSGTILGTDTQYF. The V gene is TRBV28, the J gene TRBJ2-3; 7 nucleotides align to TRBD2. The CDR3 consists of 16 residues. Per germline, CDR1 MDHEN and CDR2 SYDVKM. J was trimmed by 3 bases and V by 4 bases; bases with no gene match: 10.

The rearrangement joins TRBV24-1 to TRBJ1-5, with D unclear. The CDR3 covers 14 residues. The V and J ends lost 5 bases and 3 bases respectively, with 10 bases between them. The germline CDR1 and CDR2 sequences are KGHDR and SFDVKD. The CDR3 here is CATSGGNPNQPQHF. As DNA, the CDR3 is TGTGCCACCAGTGGGGGAAATCCCAATCAGCCCCAGCATTTT.

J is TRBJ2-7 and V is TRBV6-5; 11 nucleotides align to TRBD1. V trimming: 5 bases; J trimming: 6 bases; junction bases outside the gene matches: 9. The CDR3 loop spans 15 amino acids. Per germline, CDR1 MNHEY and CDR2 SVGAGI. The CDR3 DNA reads TGTGCCAGCAGTCAATCGGGACAGGGGGAGATCGAGCAGTACTTC. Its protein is CASSQSGQGEIEQYF.

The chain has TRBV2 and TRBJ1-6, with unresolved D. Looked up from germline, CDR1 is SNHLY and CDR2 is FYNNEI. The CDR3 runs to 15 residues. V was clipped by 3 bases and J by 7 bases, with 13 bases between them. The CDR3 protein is CASSEVSRENSPLHF. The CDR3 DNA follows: TGTGCCAGCAGTGAGGTTTCTAGGGAGAATTCACCCCTCCACTTT.

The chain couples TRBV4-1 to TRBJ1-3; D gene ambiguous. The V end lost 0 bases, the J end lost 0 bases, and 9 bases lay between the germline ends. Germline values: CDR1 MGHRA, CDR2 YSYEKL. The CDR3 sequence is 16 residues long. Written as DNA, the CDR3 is TGCGCCAGCAGCCAAGAGGTCCGTAGCTCTGGAAACACCATATATTTT. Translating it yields CASSQEVRSSGNTIYF.

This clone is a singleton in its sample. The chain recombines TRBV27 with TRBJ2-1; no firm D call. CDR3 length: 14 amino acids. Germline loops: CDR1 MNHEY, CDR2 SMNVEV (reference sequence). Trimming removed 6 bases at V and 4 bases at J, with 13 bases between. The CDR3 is CASRTRPSYNEQFF. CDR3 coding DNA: TGTGCCAGCAGAACGCGACCGTCTTACAATGAGCAGTTCTTC.

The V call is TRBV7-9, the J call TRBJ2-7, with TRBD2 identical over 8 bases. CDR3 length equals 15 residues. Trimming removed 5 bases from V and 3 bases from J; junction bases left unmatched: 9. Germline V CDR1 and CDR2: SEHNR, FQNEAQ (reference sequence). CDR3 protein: CASSAPQRERYEQYF. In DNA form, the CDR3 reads TGTGCCAGCAGCGCCCCTCAGCGGGAGCGCTACGAGCAGTACTTC. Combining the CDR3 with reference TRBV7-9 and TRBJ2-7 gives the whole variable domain DTGVSQNPRHKITKRGQNVTFRCDPISEHNRLYWYRQTLGQGPEFLTYFQNEAQLEKSRLLSDRFSAERPKGSFSTLEIQRTEQGDSAMYLCASSAPQRERYEQYFGPGTRLTVT.

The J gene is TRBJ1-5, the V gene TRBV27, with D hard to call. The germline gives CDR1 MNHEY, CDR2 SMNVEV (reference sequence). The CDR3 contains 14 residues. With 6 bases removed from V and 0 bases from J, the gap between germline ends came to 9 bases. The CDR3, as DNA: TGTGCCAGCAGCACGGGATCTAGCAATCAGCCCCAGCATTTT. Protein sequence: CASSTGSSNQPQHF.

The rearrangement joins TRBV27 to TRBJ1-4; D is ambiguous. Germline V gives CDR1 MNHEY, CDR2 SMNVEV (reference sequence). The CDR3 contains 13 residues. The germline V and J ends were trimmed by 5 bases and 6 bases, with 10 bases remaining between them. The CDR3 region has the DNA TGTGCCAGCAGTGCTACCGGGTATGAAAAACTGTTTTTT. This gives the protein CASSATGYEKLFF.

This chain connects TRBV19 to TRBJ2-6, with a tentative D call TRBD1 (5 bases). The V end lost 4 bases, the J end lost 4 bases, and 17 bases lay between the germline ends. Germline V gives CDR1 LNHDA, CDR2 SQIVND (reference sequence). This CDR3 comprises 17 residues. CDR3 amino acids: CASSRRTPRSGANVLTF. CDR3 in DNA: TGTGCCAGTAGTAGAAGGACACCTCGTTCGGGGGCCAACGTCCTGACTTTC.

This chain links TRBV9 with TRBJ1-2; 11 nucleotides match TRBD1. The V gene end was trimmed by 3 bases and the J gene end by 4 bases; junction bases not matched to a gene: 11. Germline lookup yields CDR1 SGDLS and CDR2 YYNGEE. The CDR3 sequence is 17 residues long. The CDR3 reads CASSGGTGGSTSYGYTF. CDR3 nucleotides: TGTGCCAGCAGCGGTGGGACAGGGGGAAGTACTTCCTATGGCTACACCTTC.

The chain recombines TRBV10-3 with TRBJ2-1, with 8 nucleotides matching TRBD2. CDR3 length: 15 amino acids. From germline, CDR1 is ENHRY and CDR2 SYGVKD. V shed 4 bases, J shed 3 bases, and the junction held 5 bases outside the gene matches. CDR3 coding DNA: TGTGCCATCAGTGCCCAACTAGCGGTCTACAATGAGCAGTTCTTC. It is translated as CAISAQLAVYNEQFF.

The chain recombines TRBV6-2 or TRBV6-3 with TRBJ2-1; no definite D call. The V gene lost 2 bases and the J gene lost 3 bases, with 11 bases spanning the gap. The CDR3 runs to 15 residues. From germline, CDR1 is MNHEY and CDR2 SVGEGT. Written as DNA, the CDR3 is TGTGCCAGCAGTTACGCCCCTAGACACTACAATGAGCAGTTCTTC. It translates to CASSYAPRHYNEQFF.

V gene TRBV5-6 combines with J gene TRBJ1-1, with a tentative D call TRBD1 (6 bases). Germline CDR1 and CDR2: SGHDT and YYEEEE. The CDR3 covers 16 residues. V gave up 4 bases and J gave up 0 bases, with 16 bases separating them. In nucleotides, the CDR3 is TGTGCCAGCAGCCCGACGGGGCAGGGGATGAACACTGAAGCTTTCTTT. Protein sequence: CASSPTGQGMNTEAFF.

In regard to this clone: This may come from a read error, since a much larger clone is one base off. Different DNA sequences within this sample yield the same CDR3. For the CDR3, the DNA is TGTGCCAGCAGTTTAGGTTACGAGCAGTACTTC. Translated, it gives CASSLGYEQYF. The rearrangement joins TRBV12-3 or TRBV12-4 to TRBJ2-7; D call uncertain. The ends were cut back, 1 base at V and 4 bases at J, with 2 bases in the middle. The CDR3 runs 11 residues.